This is a list of T cell receptor beta chains from one sample in a study of T-cell reconstitution after alpha-beta-depleted transplantation in children. One entry per CDR3 protein, called by TCRdb with MiXCR from the PCR reads. The sample records 610,000 or so distinct CDR3 sequences, over 20% being singletons. The material was PBMCs, obtained before TCRalphabeta/CD19-depleted stem cell transplant. Receptor source: a boy less than two years old with Wiskott-Aldrich syndrome, due to receive a stem cell transplant. CDR3s include the opening cysteine and the closing phenylalanine or tryptophan. The D gene is left open where the match is weak. Size tells how often a clone was seen (once, few, many) or the class of an expanded clone, and some rows leave it out.

D: TRBD1; V: TRBV4-1; J: TRBJ1-4; size: few; DNA: TGCGCCAGCAGCCAACCCCGGGGACAGGGGGTGTTATCTACTAATGAAAAACTGTTTTTT; CDR3: CASSQPRGQGVLSTNEKLFF
D: TRBD2; V: TRBV28; J: TRBJ2-1; size: NA; DNA: TGTGCCAGCAGTTTAAGGTCTAGCGGGAGCCATGAGCAGTTCTTC; CDR3: CASSLRSSGSHEQFF
D: NA; V: TRBV6-1; J: TRBJ1-1; size: NA; DNA: TGTGCCAGCAGATTTAGGGGGGACACTGAAGCTTTCTTT; CDR3: CASRFRGDTEAFF
D: NA; V: TRBV4-1; J: TRBJ1-2; size: few; DNA: TGCGCCAGCAGCCAAGGAAACATAATTAACTATGGCTACACCTTC; CDR3: CASSQGNIINYGYTF
D: TRBD2; V: TRBV10-1; J: TRBJ2-1; size: few; DNA: TGCGCCAGCAGTGAAATGGAGGCGGGAGCATACAATGAGCAGTTCTTC; CDR3: CASSEMEAGAYNEQFF
D: NA; V: TRBV20-1; J: TRBJ2-5; size: few; DNA: TGCAGTGCTAGAGATCTCCTAGTAGAGACCCAGTACTTC; CDR3: CSARDLLVETQYF
D: TRBD1; V: TRBV29-1; J: TRBJ1-1; size: few; DNA: TGCAGCGTTGGAAGGGGGCAAATCGCTGAAGCTTTCTTT; CDR3: CSVGRGQIAEAFF
D: NA; V: TRBV28; J: TRBJ2-7; size: NA; DNA: TGTGCCACCCATGACTACTACGAGCAGTACTTC; CDR3: CATHDYYEQYF
D: NA; V: TRBV10-3; J: TRBJ2-1; size: few; DNA: TGTGCCATCAGTGAGTCGGGATACAGACACAATGAGCAGTTCTTC; CDR3: CAISESGYRHNEQFF
D: NA; V: TRBV4-2; J: TRBJ1-6; size: few; DNA: TGTGCCAGCAGCCTCGCGCCCCGGGACACCCAACGGGGGAATTCACCCCTCCACTTT; CDR3: CASSLAPRDTQRGNSPLHF
D: NA; V: TRBV2; J: TRBJ1-3; size: NA; DNA: TGTGCCAGCAACCCTCGGACAACGAGGGTAGACACCATATATTTT; CDR3: CASNPRTTRVDTIYF
D: NA; V: TRBV5-1; J: TRBJ2-7; size: few; DNA: TGCGCCAGCAGCGCTCAGGTTGGAGGGGGCTCGTCGGGGGAGCAGTACTTC; CDR3: CASSAQVGGGSSGEQYF
D: NA; V: TRBV24-1; J: TRBJ2-5; size: NA; DNA: TGTGCCACCAGTGACCGGAGGGGAACCCAGTACTTC; CDR3: CATSDRRGTQYF
D: NA; V: TRBV12-3/TRBV12-4; J: TRBJ2-2; size: NA; DNA: TGTGCCAGCAGCCGTGGACGATTGAACACCGGGGAGCTGTTTTTT; CDR3: CASSRGRLNTGELFF
D: NA; V: TRBV12-3/TRBV12-4; J: TRBJ2-6; size: NA; DNA: TGTGCCAGTCCCCAGGGCTCTGGGGCCAACGTCCTGACTTTC; CDR3: CASPQGSGANVLTF
D: TRBD2; V: TRBV27; J: TRBJ2-1; size: few; DNA: TGTGCCAGCAGGAGACTAGCGGACTACAATGAGCAGTTCTTC; CDR3: CASRRLADYNEQFF